This is a list of T cell receptor beta chains from one sample in a study of neurological immune-mediated disorders. TCRdb reprocessed the 5' RACE reads with MiXCR, giving one entry per CDR3 protein. There are about 52,000 distinct CDR3 sequences in the sample; 3.8% occur only once, and 5.5% to 7.5% lies in the top ten. The sequenced sample was PBMCs. The receptors were sampled from a man in his sixties with multiple sclerosis. CDR3s include the opening cysteine and the closing phenylalanine or tryptophan. Each record gives: D gene, J gene, clone size, V gene, CDR3 protein, CDR3 DNA. D genes are given only for firm matches. Expanded clones get a size class; other rows say once, few or many, or leave the size out.

d_gene: .
j_gene: TRBJ2-5
abundance: many
v_gene: TRBV4-2
CDR3aa: CASSLSTGAGETQYF
CDR3nt: TGTGCCAGCAGCCTGTCAACAGGGGCGGGGGAGACCCAGTACTTC

d_gene: TRBD1
j_gene: TRBJ1-2
abundance: .
v_gene: TRBV7-3
CDR3aa: CASSLVTRQGATYGYTF
CDR3nt: TGTGCCAGCAGCTTAGTAACCCGACAGGGGGCCACCTATGGCTACACCTTC

d_gene: .
j_gene: TRBJ2-1
abundance: many
v_gene: TRBV12-3/TRBV12-4
CDR3aa: CASSTPRSGSEQFF
CDR3nt: TGTGCCAGCAGTACCCCCCGGTCGGGAAGTGAGCAGTTCTTC

d_gene: TRBD2
j_gene: TRBJ2-7
abundance: many
v_gene: TRBV12-3/TRBV12-4
CDR3aa: CASKPGLDPYEQYF
CDR3nt: TGTGCCAGCAAACCGGGACTAGATCCTTACGAGCAGTACTTC

d_gene: TRBD2
j_gene: TRBJ2-3
abundance: many
v_gene: TRBV28
CDR3aa: CASRPYWRERTDTQYF
CDR3nt: TGTGCCAGCAGACCTTACTGGCGGGAGAGGACAGATACGCAGTATTTT

d_gene: .
j_gene: TRBJ2-5
abundance: medium-sized
v_gene: TRBV5-1
CDR3aa: CASSLKELQETQYF
CDR3nt: TGCGCCAGCAGCTTGAAGGAGTTACAAGAGACCCAGTACTTC

d_gene: .
j_gene: TRBJ1-2
abundance: many
v_gene: TRBV14
CDR3aa: CASSQTTVVGEGYTF
CDR3nt: TGTGCCAGCAGCCAAACCACCGTAGTGGGGGAAGGCTACACCTTC

d_gene: TRBD1
j_gene: TRBJ2-2
abundance: many
v_gene: TRBV5-1
CDR3aa: CASSLGQGTGELFF
CDR3nt: TGCGCCAGCAGCTTGGGACAGGGGACCGGGGAGCTGTTTTTT

d_gene: .
j_gene: TRBJ2-7
abundance: many
v_gene: TRBV5-1
CDR3aa: CASSLGGGQSGSEQYF
CDR3nt: TGCGCCAGCAGCTTGGGGGGGGGACAATCCGGGAGCGAGCAGTACTTC

d_gene: TRBD1
j_gene: TRBJ2-7
abundance: many
v_gene: TRBV20-1
CDR3aa: CSASPSGTGGRQYF
CDR3nt: TGCAGTGCCTCCCCGAGCGGGACAGGGGGACGGCAGTACTTC

d_gene: TRBD1
j_gene: TRBJ2-5
abundance: .
v_gene: TRBV5-4
CDR3aa: CASSSGQGREYQETQYF
CDR3nt: TGTGCCAGCAGCTCCGGACAGGGACGGGAGTACCAAGAGACCCAGTACTTC

d_gene: TRBD1
j_gene: TRBJ2-7
abundance: many
v_gene: TRBV20-1
CDR3aa: CSARVGTVLSDEQYF
CDR3nt: TGCAGTGCTAGAGTCGGGACAGTCTTATCTGACGAGCAGTACTTC

d_gene: .
j_gene: TRBJ1-1
abundance: many
v_gene: TRBV5-1
CDR3aa: CASSLVGRLNTEAFF
CDR3nt: TGCGCCAGCAGCTTGGTGGGCAGACTGAACACTGAAGCTTTCTTT